Listed below are T cell receptor beta chains from one sample, sequenced in a study of vaccination and CD4 T cells after COVID-19. Their specific antigens are unknown. TCRdb passed the PCR reads through MiXCR, listing each CDR3 protein once. The sample carries about 23,000 distinct CDR3 sequences, around 69% recorded once. Sequenced here: CD4+ T cells from blood, cultured in vitro, sampled after SARS-CoV-2 vaccination. The receptor set was obtained from a human donor who received a COVID-19 vaccine. CDR3s include the opening cysteine and the closing phenylalanine or tryptophan. The D gene is left open where the match is weak. Not all rows give a size; the values are once, few, many and, for expanded clones, a class.

TRBV2	.	15	TRBD1	TRBJ1-6	CASSVTSGQDSPLHF	TGTGCCAGCAGTGTCACCTCGGGACAGGATTCACCCCTCCACTTT
TRBV11-2	few	16	.	TRBJ1-2	CASSLHRGLYDYGYTF	TGTGCCAGCAGCTTACACCGGGGCCTATACGACTATGGCTACACCTTC
TRBV30	.	14	TRBD1	TRBJ1-2	CAWSRDRGREGYTF	TGTGCCTGGAGTAGGGACAGGGGAAGGGAGGGCTACACCTTC
TRBV5-1	.	14	.	TRBJ2-5	CASKRAGSGETQYF	TGCGCCAGCAAACGGGCAGGGAGTGGAGAGACCCAGTACTTC
TRBV6-5	few	14	TRBD1	TRBJ2-3	CASSWTGATDTQYF	TGTGCCAGCAGTTGGACAGGGGCCACAGATACGCAGTATTTT
TRBV20-1	few	14	.	TRBJ1-2	CSARDPEGNDDYTF	TGCAGTGCTAGAGATCCCGAGGGGAATGATGACTACACCTTC
TRBV7-8	.	12	.	TRBJ2-7	CASSLGPNEQYF	TGTGCCAGCAGCTTAGGCCCCAACGAGCAGTACTTC
TRBV11-3	.	17	.	TRBJ1-6	CASSQRQPSSYNSPLHF	TGTGCCAGCAGTCAAAGACAGCCAAGCTCCTATAATTCACCTCTCCACTTT
TRBV11-2	.	14	TRBD1	TRBJ1-1	CASSFGDRATEAFF	TGTGCCAGCAGCTTCGGGGACAGGGCCACTGAAGCTTTCTTT
TRBV6-1	.	14	.	TRBJ1-6	CASSPGTANSPLHF	TGTGCCAGCAGTCCCGGGACGGCCAATTCACCCCTCCACTTT
TRBV20-1	once	14	.	TRBJ1-2	CSAREDLQGYGYTF	TGCAGTGCTAGAGAGGATCTTCAGGGCTATGGCTACACCTTC
TRBV30	once	14	TRBD1	TRBJ1-6	CAWSQTGNNSPLHF	TGTGCCTGGAGTCAGACAGGGAATAATTCACCCCTCCACTTT
TRBV30	.	11	.	TRBJ2-5	CAWSPRETQYF	TGTGCCTGGAGTCCACGAGAGACCCAGTACTTC